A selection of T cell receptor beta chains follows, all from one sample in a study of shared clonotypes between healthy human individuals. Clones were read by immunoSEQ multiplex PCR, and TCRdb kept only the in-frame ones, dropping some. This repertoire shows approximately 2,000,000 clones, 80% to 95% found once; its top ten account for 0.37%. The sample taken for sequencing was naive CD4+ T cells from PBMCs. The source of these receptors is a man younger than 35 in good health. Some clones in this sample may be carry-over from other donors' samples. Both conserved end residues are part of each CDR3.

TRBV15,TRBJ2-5,CATSRVKETQYF
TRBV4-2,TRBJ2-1,CASSQEVGTTYNEQFF
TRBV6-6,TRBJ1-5,CASSREGLSNQPQHF
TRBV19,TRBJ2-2,CASSPNRVNTGELFF
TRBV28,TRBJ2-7,CASYQSGTNSYEQYF
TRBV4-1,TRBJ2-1,CASSQDVGASGRRDEQFF
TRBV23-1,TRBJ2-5,CASSQRPGETQYF
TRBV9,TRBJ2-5,CASSQGAPRETQYF
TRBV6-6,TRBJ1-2,CASRRGHGNYGYTF
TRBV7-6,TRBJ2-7,CASSLALGQGVGEQYF
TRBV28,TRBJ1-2,CASSLPRDGGYTF
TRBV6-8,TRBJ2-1,CASGKRASGKSSYNEQFF
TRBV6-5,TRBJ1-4,CASSRDRTKKLFF
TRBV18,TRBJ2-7,CASSPGRSSYEQYF
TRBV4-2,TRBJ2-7,CASSTSGSLYEQYF
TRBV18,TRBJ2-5,CASSLGTGPETQYF
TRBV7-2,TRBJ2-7,CASSTTGPEQYF
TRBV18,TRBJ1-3,CASSPIDSRSGNTIYF
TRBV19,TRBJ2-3,CASSIPGSADTQYF
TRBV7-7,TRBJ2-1,CASSSSSSYNEQFF
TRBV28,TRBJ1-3,CASSLRGARASGNTIYF
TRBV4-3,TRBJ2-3,CASSQGPAGGYTDTQYF
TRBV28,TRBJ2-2,CASSLSLPTGELFF
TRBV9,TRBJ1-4,CASSVDRWSEKLFF
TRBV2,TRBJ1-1,CASSAQDRGTAEAFF
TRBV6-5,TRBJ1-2,CASSEAPGRGYTF
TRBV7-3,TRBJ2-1,CASSPSGLMSSYNEQFF
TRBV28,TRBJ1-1,CASSSIRDRGTEAFF
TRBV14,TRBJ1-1,CASSPRPGEAFF
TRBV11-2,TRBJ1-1,CASRSPYRDRGSMNTEAFF
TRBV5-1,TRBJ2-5,CASSVGLAGSQETQYF
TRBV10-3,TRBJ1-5,CAMSTGLGNQPQHF
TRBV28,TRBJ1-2,CASSLGQGHYGYTF
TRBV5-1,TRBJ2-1,CASSRDRNNEQFF
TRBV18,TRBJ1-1,CASSPGLNTEAFF
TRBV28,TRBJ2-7,CASGPRDEQYF
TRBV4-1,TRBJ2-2,CASSHPGGTTTGELFF
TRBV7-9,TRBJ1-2,CASSSDRYYGYTF
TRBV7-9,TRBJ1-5,CASSLGWQPQHF
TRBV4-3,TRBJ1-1,CASRPGQGAAIKGTEAFF
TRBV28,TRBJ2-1,CASRPVFAGGNEQFF
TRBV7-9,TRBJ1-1,CASSDLGQTEAFF
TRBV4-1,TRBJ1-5,CASSQVGQGGGSNQPQHF
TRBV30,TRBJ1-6,CAWSTGTVNSPLHF
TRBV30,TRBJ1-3,CAWSLQGSGNTIYF
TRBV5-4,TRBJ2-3,CASSIRDSNTDTQYF
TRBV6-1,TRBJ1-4,CASSESRGVRPNEKLFF
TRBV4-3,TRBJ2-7,CASSQVLRGYEQYF
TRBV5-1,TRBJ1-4,CASSLAGSNEKLFF
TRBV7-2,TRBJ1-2,CASSTARGLGSYGYTF
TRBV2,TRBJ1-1,CASRRWGQNTEAFF
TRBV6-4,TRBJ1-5,CASSDPTVSNQPQHF
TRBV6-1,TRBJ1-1,CASSPGQITEAFF
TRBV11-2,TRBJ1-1,CASSPEARVVTEAFF